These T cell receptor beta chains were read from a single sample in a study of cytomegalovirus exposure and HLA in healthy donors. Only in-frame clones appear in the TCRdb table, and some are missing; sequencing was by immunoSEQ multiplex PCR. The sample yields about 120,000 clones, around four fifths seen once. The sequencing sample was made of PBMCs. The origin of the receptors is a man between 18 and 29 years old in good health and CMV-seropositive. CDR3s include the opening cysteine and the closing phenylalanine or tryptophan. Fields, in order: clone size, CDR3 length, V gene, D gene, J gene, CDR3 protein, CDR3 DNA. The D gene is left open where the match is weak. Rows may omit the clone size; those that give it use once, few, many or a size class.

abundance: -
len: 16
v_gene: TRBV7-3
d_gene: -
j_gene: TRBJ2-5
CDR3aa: CASSPKPRGQGETQYF
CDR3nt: TGTGCCAGCAGTCCCAAACCCAGGGGACAAGGAGAGACCCAGTACTTC

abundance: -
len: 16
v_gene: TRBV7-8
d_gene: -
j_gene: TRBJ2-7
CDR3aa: CASSYQDSASSYEQYF
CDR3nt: TGTGCCAGCAGCTACCAGGACAGTGCAAGCTCCTACGAGCAGTACTTC

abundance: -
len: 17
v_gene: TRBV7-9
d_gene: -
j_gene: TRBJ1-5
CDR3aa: CASSLNPAWAEDQPQHF
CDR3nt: TGTGCCAGCAGCTTAAATCCCGCATGGGCGGAGGATCAGCCCCAGCATTTT

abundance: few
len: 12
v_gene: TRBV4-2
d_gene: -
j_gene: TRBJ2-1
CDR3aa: CASSQPGNEQFF
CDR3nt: TGTGCCAGCAGCCAACCCGGTAATGAGCAGTTCTTC

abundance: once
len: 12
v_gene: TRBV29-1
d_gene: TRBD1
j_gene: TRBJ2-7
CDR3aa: CSAAGGNYEQYF
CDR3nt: TGCAGCGCAGCAGGGGGAAACTACGAGCAGTACTTC

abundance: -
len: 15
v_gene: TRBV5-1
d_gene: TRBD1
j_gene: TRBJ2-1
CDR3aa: CASSLEGTDYNEQFF
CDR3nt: TGCGCCAGCAGCTTGGAAGGGACAGACTACAATGAGCAGTTCTTC

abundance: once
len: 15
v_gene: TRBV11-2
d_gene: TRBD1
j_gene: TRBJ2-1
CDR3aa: CASTPDRGVYNEQFF
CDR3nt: TGTGCCAGCACCCCGGACAGGGGTGTCTACAATGAGCAGTTCTTC

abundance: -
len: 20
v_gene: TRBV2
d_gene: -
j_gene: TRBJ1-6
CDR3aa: CASSGAEGAAFNFPNSPLHF
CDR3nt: TGTGCCAGCAGTGGCGCCGAGGGTGCCGCTTTCAATTTTCCGAATTCACCCCTCCACTTT

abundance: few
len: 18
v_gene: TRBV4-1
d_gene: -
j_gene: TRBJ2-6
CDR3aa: CASSPSFFLSSGANVLTF
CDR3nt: TGCGCCAGCAGCCCCTCTTTTTTTCTTAGCTCTGGGGCCAACGTCCTGACTTTC

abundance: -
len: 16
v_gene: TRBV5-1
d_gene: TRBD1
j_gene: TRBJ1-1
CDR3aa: CASSLSLTGEITEAFF
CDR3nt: TGCGCCAGCAGCTTGTCGTTGACAGGGGAGATTACTGAAGCTTTCTTT

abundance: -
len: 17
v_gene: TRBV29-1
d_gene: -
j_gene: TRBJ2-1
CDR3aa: CSVSQPLQGLLSNEQFF
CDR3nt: TGCAGCGTTTCCCAACCCCTACAGGGCCTTTTGTCCAATGAGCAGTTCTTC

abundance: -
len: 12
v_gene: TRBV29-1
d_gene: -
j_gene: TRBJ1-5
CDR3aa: CSVLAGNQPQHF
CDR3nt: TGCAGCGTTTTGGCAGGCAATCAGCCCCAGCATTTT

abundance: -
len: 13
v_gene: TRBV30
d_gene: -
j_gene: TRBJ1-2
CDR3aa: CAQNLGVGNGYTF
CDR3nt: TGTGCCCAAAATTTAGGGGTGGGAAATGGCTACACCTTC

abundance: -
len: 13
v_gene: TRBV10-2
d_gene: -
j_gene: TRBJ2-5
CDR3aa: CASSRGRHGTQYF
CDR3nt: TGCGCCAGCAGTCGCGGTCGCCATGGGACCCAGTACTTC

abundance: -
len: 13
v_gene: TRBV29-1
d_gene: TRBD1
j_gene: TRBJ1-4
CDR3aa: CSVPGQGAEKLFF
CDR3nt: TGCAGCGTCCCCGGACAGGGGGCTGAAAAACTGTTTTTT

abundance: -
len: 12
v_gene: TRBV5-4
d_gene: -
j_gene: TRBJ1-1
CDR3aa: CASSLGEGKAFF
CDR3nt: TGTGCCAGCAGCTTGGGGGAGGGTAAAGCTTTCTTT

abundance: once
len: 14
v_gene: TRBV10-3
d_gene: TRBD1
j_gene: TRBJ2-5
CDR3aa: CAIRGQGWQETQYF
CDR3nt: TGTGCCATCCGGGGACAGGGGTGGCAAGAGACCCAGTACTTC